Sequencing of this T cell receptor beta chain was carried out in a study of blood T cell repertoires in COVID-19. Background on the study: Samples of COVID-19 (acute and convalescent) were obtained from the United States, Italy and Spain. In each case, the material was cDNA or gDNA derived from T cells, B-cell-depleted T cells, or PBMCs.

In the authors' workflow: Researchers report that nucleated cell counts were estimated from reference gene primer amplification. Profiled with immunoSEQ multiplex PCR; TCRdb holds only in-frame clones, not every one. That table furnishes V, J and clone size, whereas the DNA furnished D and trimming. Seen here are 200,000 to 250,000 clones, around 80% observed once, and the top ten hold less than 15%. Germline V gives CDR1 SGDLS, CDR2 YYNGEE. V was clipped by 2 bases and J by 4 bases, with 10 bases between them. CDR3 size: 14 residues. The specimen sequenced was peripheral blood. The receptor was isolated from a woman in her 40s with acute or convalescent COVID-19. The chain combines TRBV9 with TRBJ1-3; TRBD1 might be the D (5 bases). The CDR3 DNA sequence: TGTGCCAGCAGCGTGGGGCCAAACGGAAACACCATATATTTT. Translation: CASSVGPNGNTIYF.